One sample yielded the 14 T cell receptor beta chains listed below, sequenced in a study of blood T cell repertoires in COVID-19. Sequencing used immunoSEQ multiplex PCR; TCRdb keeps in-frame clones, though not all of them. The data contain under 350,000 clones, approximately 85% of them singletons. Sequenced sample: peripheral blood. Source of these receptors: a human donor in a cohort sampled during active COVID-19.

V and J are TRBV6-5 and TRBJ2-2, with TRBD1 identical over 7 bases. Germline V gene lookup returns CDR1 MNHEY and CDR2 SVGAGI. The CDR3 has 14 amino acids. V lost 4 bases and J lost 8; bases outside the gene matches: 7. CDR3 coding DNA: TGTGCCAGCAGTTTAACAGGGGCTGCTGGGGAGCTGTTTTTT. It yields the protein CASSLTGAAGELFF.

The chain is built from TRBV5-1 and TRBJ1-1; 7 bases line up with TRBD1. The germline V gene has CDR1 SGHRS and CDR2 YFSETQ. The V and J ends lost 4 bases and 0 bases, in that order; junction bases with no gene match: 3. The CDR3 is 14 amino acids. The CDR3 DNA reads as TGCGCCAGCAGCACGGGACAGATGAACACTGAAGCTTTCTTT. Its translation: CASSTGQMNTEAFF.

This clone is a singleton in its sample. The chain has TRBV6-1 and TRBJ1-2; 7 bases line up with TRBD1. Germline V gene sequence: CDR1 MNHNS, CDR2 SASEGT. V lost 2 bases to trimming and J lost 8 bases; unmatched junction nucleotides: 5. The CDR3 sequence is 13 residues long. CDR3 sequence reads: CASSERQGRGYTF. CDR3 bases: TGTGCCAGCAGTGAACGACAGGGACGAGGCTACACCTTC.

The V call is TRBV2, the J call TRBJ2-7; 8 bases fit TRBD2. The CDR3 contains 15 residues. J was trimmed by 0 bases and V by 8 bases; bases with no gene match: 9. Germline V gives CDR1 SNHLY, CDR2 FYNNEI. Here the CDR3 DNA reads TGTGCCAGCTCTGGTAGCGGGGTGTCCTCCTACGAGCAGTACTTC. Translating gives CASSGSGVSSYEQYF.

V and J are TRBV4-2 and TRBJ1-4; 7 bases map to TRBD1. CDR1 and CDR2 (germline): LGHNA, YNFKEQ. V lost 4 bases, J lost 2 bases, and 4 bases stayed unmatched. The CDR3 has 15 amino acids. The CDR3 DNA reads TGTGCCAGCAGCCTGAGAGGGGGCACTAATGAAAAACTGTTTTTT. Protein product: CASSLRGGTNEKLFF.

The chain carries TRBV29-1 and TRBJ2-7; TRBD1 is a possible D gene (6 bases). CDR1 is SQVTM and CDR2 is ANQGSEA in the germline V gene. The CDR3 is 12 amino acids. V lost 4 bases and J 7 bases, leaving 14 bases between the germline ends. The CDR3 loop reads CSVVSRTEEQYF. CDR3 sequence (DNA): TGCAGCGTTGTTTCTCGGACAGAGGAGCAGTACTTC.

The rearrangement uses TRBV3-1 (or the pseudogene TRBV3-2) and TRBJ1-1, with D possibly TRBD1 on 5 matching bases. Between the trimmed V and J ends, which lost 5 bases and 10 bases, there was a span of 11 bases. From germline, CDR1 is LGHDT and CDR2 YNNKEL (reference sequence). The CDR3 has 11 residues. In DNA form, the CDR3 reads TGTGCCAGCAGCACGGGGGTAGGAGCTTTCTTT. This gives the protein CASSTGVGAFF.

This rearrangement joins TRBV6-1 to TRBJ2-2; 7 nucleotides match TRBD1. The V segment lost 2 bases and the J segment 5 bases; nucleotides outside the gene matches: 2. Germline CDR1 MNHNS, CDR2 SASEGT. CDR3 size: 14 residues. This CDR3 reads CASSESTGTGELFF. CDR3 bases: TGTGCCAGCAGTGAATCGACAGGGACCGGGGAGCTGTTTTTT.

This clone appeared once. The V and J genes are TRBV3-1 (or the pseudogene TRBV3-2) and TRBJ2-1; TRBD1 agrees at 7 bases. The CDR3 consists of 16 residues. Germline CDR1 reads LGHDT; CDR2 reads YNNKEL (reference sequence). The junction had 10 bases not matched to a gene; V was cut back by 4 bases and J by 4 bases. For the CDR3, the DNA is TGTGCCAGCAGCCTTCGAGGGGGCGGTGGTTACAATGAGCAGTTCTTC. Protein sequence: CASSLRGGGGYNEQFF.

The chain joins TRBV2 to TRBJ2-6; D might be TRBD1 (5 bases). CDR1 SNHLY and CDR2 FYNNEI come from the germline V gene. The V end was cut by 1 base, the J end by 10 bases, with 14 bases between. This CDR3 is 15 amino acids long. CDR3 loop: CASSEGERGLNVLTF. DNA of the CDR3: TGTGCCAGCAGTGAAGGTGAAAGGGGCCTGAACGTCCTGACTTTC.

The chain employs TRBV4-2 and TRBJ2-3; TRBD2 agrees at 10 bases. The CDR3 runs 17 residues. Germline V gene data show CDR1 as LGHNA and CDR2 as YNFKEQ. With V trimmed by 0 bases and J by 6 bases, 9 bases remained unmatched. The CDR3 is CASSQEASGGRWDTQYF. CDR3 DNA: TGTGCCAGCAGCCAAGAGGCTAGCGGGGGACGGTGGGATACGCAGTATTTT.

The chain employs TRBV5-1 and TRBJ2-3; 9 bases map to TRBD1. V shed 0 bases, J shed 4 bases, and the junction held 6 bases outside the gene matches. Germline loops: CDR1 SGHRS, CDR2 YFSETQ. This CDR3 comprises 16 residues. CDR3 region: CASSLAGDRAADTQYF. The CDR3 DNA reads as TGCGCCAGCAGCTTGGCCGGGGACAGGGCGGCAGATACGCAGTATTTT.

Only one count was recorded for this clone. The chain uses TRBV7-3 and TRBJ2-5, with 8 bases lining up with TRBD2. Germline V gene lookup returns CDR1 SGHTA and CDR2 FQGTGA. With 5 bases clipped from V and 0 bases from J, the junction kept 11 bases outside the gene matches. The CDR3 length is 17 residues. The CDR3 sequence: CASSARPVAGYQETQYF. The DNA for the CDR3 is TGTGCCAGCAGCGCAAGGCCGGTAGCGGGGTACCAAGAGACCCAGTACTTC.

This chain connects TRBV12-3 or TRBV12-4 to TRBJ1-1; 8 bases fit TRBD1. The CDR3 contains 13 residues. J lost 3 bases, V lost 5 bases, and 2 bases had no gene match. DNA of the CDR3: TGTGCCAGCAGTAACAGGGGGGACACTGAAGCTTTCTTT. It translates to CASSNRGDTEAFF.